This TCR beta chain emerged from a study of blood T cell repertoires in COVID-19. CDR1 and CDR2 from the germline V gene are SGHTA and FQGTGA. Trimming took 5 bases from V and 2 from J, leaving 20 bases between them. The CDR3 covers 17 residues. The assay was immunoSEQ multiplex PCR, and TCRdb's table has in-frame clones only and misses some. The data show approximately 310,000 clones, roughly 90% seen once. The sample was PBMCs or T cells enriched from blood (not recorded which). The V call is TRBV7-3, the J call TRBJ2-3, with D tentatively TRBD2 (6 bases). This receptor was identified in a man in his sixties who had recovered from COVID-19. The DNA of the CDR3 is TGTGCCAGCAGCCACCCACGTGGTAGCGGAGCCACAGATACGCAGTATTTT. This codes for CASSHPRGSGATDTQYF.